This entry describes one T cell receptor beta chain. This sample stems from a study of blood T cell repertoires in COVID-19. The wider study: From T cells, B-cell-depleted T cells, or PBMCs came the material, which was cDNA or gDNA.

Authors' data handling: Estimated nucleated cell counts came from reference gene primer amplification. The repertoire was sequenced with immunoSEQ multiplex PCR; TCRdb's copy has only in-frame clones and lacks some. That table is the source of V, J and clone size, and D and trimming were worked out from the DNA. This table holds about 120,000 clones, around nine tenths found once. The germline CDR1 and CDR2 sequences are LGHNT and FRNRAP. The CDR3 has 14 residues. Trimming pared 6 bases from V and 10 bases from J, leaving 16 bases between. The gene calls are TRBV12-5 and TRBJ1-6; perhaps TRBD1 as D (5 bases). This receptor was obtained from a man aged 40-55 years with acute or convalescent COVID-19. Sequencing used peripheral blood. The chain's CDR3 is CASGFNSWGSPLHF. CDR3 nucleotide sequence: TGTGCTAGTGGATTTAATTCATGGGGCTCACCCCTCCACTTT.